This TCR beta chain was obtained from a study of shared clonotypes between healthy human individuals. With regard to this clone: Its specificity is unknown.

TCRdb's table, derived via immunoSEQ multiplex PCR, lists solely in-frame clones and lacks some. The profile covers more than 400,000 clones, with approximately 78% appearing a single time and about 12% taken by the ten largest. V lost 6 bases and J lost 7, with 15 bases in between. The CDR3 is made up of 14 amino acids. The germline CDR1 and CDR2 sequences are LNHDA and SQIVND (reference sequence). Overall study results and limits: Among donors, the sharing of clonotypes was expected to be influenced by sequencing depth.

The chain uses TRBV19 and TRBJ2-2; the D gene could be TRBD1 or TRBD2 (6 bases each). The source of this sequence is a woman aged 40 to 50 in good health. Some clones in this sample may be carry-over from other donors' samples. The material sequenced was PBMCs. The CDR3 DNA is TGTGCCAGTAGCCGTAGCGGAGGGGGCGGGGAGCTGTTTTTT. Translated: CASSRSGGGGELFF.